Below are 28 T cell receptor beta chains sequenced from a single sample in a study of somatic mutations in cytotoxic T cells in rheumatoid arthritis. TCRdb's table, derived via immunoSEQ multiplex PCR, lists solely in-frame clones and lacks some. The sample includes roughly 16,000 clones, roughly 80% seen only once; the top ten take around 5%. Sequencing was performed on CD8+ T cells sorted from blood. The receptors were gathered from an adult with rheumatoid arthritis.

The rearrangement uses TRBV7-9 and TRBJ2-7, with D perhaps matching TRBD1 (5 bases). The CDR3 loop spans 13 amino acids. Germline V gene data show CDR1 as SEHNR and CDR2 as FQNEAQ (reference sequence). V was pared by 3 bases and J by 3 bases, with 9 bases between. The DNA of the CDR3 is TGTGCCAGCAGCTTCCAGGGCAACTACGAGCAGTACTTC. Translation gives CASSFQGNYEQYF.

The CDR3 sequence is CASSEAGANTEAFF. CDR3 nucleotide sequence: TGTGCCAGCAGTGAGGCGGGGGCCAACACTGAAGCTTTCTTT. The chain employs TRBV9 and TRBJ1-1; D is possibly TRBD1 (6 bases). The CDR3 runs to 14 residues. V was pared by 5 bases and J by 2 bases, with 13 bases between. CDR1 and CDR2 from the germline V gene are SGDLS and YYNGEE.

The chain employs TRBV7-2 and TRBJ2-3; D uncertain. Germline loops: CDR1 SGHTA, CDR2 FQGNSA. Trimming stripped 2 bases from V and 3 bases from J, with 6 bases between. This CDR3 is 13 amino acids long. The CDR3 DNA reads as TGTGCCAGCAGCTTATATGGGACAGATACGCAGTATTTT. Translated: CASSLYGTDTQYF.

This clone showed up just a few times. V usage is TRBV12-5 and J usage is TRBJ1-5; 8 nucleotides agree with TRBD1. The germline gives CDR1 LGHNT, CDR2 FRNRAP. V shed 0 bases, J shed 4 bases, and the junction held 5 bases outside the gene matches. CDR3 length: 16 residues. The CDR3 DNA is TGTGCTAGTGGTTTGGTAGGGACAGGCATGAATCAGCCCCAGCATTTT. Its translation: CASGLVGTGMNQPQHF.

The CDR3 region has the DNA TGTGCCAGCACTGTTAGTGAGCAGTTCTTC. Encoded protein: CASTVSEQFF. The chain recombines TRBV2 with TRBJ2-1; D call uncertain. This CDR3 contains 10 residues. Germline values: CDR1 SNHLY, CDR2 FYNNEI. The ends were cut back, 7 bases at V and 9 bases at J, with 7 bases in the middle.

By sample fraction, this clone is medium-sized (0.01 to 0.1%). The chain has TRBV6-5 and TRBJ2-2; TRBD2 matches at 8 bases. The CDR3 totals 13 residues. V shed 7 bases, J shed 6 bases, and the junction held 4 bases outside the gene matches. CDR1 and CDR2 (germline): MNHEY, SVGAGI. CDR3 protein: CASTLAEAGELFF. CDR3 DNA: TGTGCCAGCACACTAGCGGAGGCCGGGGAGCTGTTTTTT.

This chain links TRBV5-1 with TRBJ2-7, with 9 bases identical to TRBD1. The germline gives CDR1 SGHRS, CDR2 YFSETQ. Trimming at V came to 7 bases and at J to 3 bases, leaving 8 bases not matched to a gene. The CDR3 runs to 14 residues. CDR3 in amino acids: CASRFGQGHYEQYF. The CDR3 DNA follows: TGCGCCAGCCGATTCGGACAGGGGCACTACGAGCAGTACTTC. Full variable domain (remainder filled in from reference TRBV5-1 and TRBJ2-7): KAGVTQTPRYLIKTRGQQVTLSCSPISGHRSVSWYQQTPGQGLQFLFEYFSETQRNKGNFPGRFSGRQFSNSRSEMNVSTLELGDSALYLCASRFGQGHYEQYFGPGTRLTVT.

V gene TRBV9 combines with J gene TRBJ2-7, with D unresolved. This CDR3 spans 10 amino acids. V lost 5 bases and J lost 7, with 7 bases in between. Germline V gene sequence: CDR1 SGDLS, CDR2 YYNGEE. In DNA form, the CDR3 reads TGTGCCAGCAGTCGACTGGAGCAGTACTTC. Amino acids: CASSRLEQYF.

This clone occurred once. The V call is TRBV10-1, the J call TRBJ2-3, with 7 positions matching TRBD1. Germline trimming cut 0 bases from V and 5 bases from J; bases unmatched to any gene: 2. Germline lookup yields CDR1 WNHNN and CDR2 SYGVQD (reference sequence). The CDR3 is 14 residues long. The CDR3 loop is CASSESPGGDTQYF. The DNA of the CDR3 is TGCGCCAGCAGTGAGTCCCCAGGGGGAGATACGCAGTATTTT.

This chain joins TRBV11-3 and TRBJ2-1; D is perhaps TRBD1 (6 bases). The CDR3 runs 15 residues. With 0 bases removed from V and 0 bases from J, the gap between germline ends came to 6 bases. The V gene's germline CDR1 is SGHNT and CDR2 YENEEA. For the CDR3, the DNA is TGTGCCAGCAGCTTAGAGACAGGCTCCTACAATGAGCAGTTCTTC. This translates into CASSLETGSYNEQFF.

The CDR3 region has the DNA TGTGCCAGCTCCGAGGGGGTTGGCGAGACCCAGTACTTC. Translating it yields CASSEGVGETQYF. The chain has TRBV6-4 and TRBJ2-5; D is possibly TRBD1 (6 bases). The germline V gene has CDR1 MRHNA and CDR2 SNTAGT. V shed 8 bases and J shed 5 bases, with 15 bases lying between them. This CDR3 comprises 13 residues.

The rearrangement uses TRBV2 and TRBJ1-5, with unresolved D. The CDR3 spans 13 residues. The germline V gene encodes CDR1 SNHLY and CDR2 FYNNEI. Trimming took off 8 bases at V and 0 bases at J, with 8 bases between the two ends. Written as DNA, the CDR3 is TGTGCCAGCCGGTTCTATAGCAATCAGCCCCAGCATTTT. Protein sequence: CASRFYSNQPQHF.

J is TRBJ1-2 and V is TRBV30, with 9 nucleotides matching TRBD1. The junction had 9 bases not matched to a gene; V was cut back by 0 bases and J by 7 bases. CDR1 is GTSNPN and CDR2 is SVGIG in the germline V gene (reference sequence). The CDR3 extends over 15 amino acids. This CDR3 is CAWSVLDRGGSGYTF. The CDR3 nucleotides read TGTGCCTGGAGTGTACTGGACAGGGGAGGATCTGGCTACACCTTC.

The rearrangement links TRBV4-1 to TRBJ1-4; 10 positions agree with TRBD1. Germline CDR1 reads MGHRA; CDR2 reads YSYEKL. The CDR3 is 15 residues long. V was clipped by 4 bases and J by 7 bases; unmatched bases: 6. CDR3 sequence reads: CASSRGTGVAEKLFF. The DNA for the CDR3 is TGCGCCAGCAGCCGGGGGACAGGGGTGGCTGAAAAACTGTTTTTT.

This chain connects TRBV6-1 to TRBJ2-5, with a possible D match to TRBD1 (6 bases). There are 13 residues in the CDR3. Looked up from germline, CDR1 is MNHNS and CDR2 is SASEGT. V was trimmed by 4 bases and J by 5 bases, leaving 11 bases between them. CDR3 residues: CASSANRAETQYF. Here the CDR3 DNA reads TGTGCCAGCAGTGCCAACAGGGCCGAGACCCAGTACTTC.

This clone appeared a few times. The V call is TRBV18, the J call TRBJ2-7; D call uncertain. Germline assignment: CDR1 KGHSH and CDR2 LQKENI. Trimming shortened V by 8 bases and J by 6 bases, and 11 bases separated the two germline ends. The CDR3 covers 11 residues. This CDR3 is CASPYRSEQYF. The CDR3 region has the DNA TGTGCCAGCCCCTACCGAAGCGAGCAGTACTTC.

This clone has only one observation. The chain has TRBV29-1 and TRBJ2-2, with D unclear. The V gene lost 3 bases and the J gene lost 1 base, with 6 bases spanning the gap. The CDR3 has 13 amino acids. Germline V lookup: CDR1 SQVTM, CDR2 ANQGSEA. The CDR3 is CSVDGVNTGELFF. In nucleotides, the CDR3 is TGCAGCGTTGATGGAGTGAACACCGGGGAGCTGTTTTTT.

This rearrangement joins TRBV6-5 to TRBJ2-1, with unresolved D. Germline CDR1 reads MNHEY; CDR2 reads SVGAGI. V lost 6 bases, J lost 3 bases, and 9 bases lay in between. The CDR3 covers 13 residues. CDR3 amino acids: CASRTTHYNEQFF. CDR3 DNA: TGTGCCAGCAGGACGACACACTACAATGAGCAGTTCTTC.

The chain is built from TRBV7-6 and TRBJ2-1; 9 bases are shared with TRBD1. V lost 6 bases and J lost 10; bases outside the gene matches: 7. Germline V gives CDR1 SGHVS, CDR2 FNYEAQ. The CDR3 totals 13 residues. CDR3 loop: CASSRYRGQEQFF. DNA of the CDR3: TGTGCCAGCAGTCGCTACAGGGGGCAAGAGCAGTTCTTC.

This chain links TRBV25-1 with TRBJ2-5, with TRBD1 as a possible D gene (5 bases). The germline V gene has CDR1 MGHDK and CDR2 SYGVNS. The CDR3 covers 14 residues. V lost 2 bases and J 3 bases, leaving 10 bases between the germline ends. CDR3 residues: CASSERGREETQYF. CDR3 in DNA: TGTGCCAGCAGTGAAAGGGGCAGAGAAGAGACCCAGTACTTC.

The chain couples TRBV7-7 to TRBJ2-2; a possible D gene is TRBD2 (7 bases). The V gene's germline CDR1 is SSHAT and CDR2 FNYEAQ (reference sequence). CDR3 size: 16 residues. V lost 1 base and J lost 5, with 14 bases in between. The CDR3 DNA reads as TGTGCCAGCAGCTTAGAGGGCGGGGGCTCGACCGGGGAGCTGTTTTTT. Protein product: CASSLEGGGSTGELFF. The whole variable domain, filled in from reference TRBV7-7 and TRBJ2-2, reads GAGVSQSPRYKVTKRGQDVTLRCDPISSHATLYWYQQALGQGPEFLTYFNYEAQPDKSGLPSDRFSAERPEGSISTLTIQRTEQRDSAMYRCASSLEGGGSTGELFFGEGSRLTVL.

The chain carries TRBV27 and TRBJ2-3, with a possible D match to TRBD2 (5 bases). Germline CDR1 reads MNHEY; CDR2 reads SMNVEV (reference sequence). The length of the CDR3 is 16 residues. V lost 2 bases, J lost 2 bases, and 14 bases lay in between. The CDR3 spells CASSLRLTPTTDTQYF. As DNA, the CDR3 is TGTGCCAGCAGTTTACGACTAACTCCCACCACAGATACGCAGTATTTT.

The chain links TRBV19 to TRBJ2-2; 8 nucleotides line up with TRBD2. Germline lookup yields CDR1 LNHDA and CDR2 SQIVND (reference sequence). This CDR3 region has 16 residues. Germline trimming cut 4 bases from V and 2 bases from J; bases unmatched to any gene: 6. CDR3 loop: CASSTPTSGNTGELFF. CDR3 nucleotide sequence: TGTGCCAGTAGTACCCCTACTAGCGGAAACACCGGGGAGCTGTTTTTT.

V gene TRBV2 combines with J gene TRBJ2-7, with 9 bases fitting TRBD1. J was trimmed by 2 bases and V by 10 bases; bases with no gene match: 3. The CDR3 loop spans 12 amino acids. Germline CDR1 SNHLY, CDR2 FYNNEI. The CDR3 region is CATRQGAYEQYF. The CDR3 nucleotides are TGTGCCACCAGACAGGGGGCCTACGAGCAGTACTTC.

The chain is built from TRBV5-1 and TRBJ2-3; D not certain. CDR3 length equals 13 residues. The V gene lost 0 bases and the J gene lost 4 bases, with 6 bases spanning the gap. The germline gives CDR1 SGHRS, CDR2 YFSETQ. The chain's CDR3 is CASSLGVSDTQYF. CDR3 DNA sequence: TGCGCCAGCAGCTTGGGTGTTTCAGATACGCAGTATTTT.

The chain recombines TRBV30 with TRBJ2-5; D not resolved. Deletions cut 4 bases from V and 5 bases from J, with 14 bases between. CDR1 is GTSNPN, CDR2 SVGIG, per germline (reference sequence). The CDR3 is 13 residues long. DNA of the CDR3: TGTGCCTGGACCCTGGAAGTTCTGGAGACCCAGTACTTC. This translates into CAWTLEVLETQYF.

With respect to this clone: This sample includes further DNA sequences coding for the same CDR3. CDR3 bases: TGTGCCAGCGGACACCGCTACGAGCAGTACTTC. Translation gives CASGHRYEQYF. The J gene is TRBJ2-7, the V gene TRBV19; maybe TRBD1 (5 bases). The germline V gene has CDR1 LNHDA and CDR2 SQIVND (reference sequence). The ends were cut back, 9 bases at V and 3 bases at J, with 9 bases in the middle. This CDR3 region has 11 residues.

The chain links TRBV7-9 to TRBJ1-2; TRBD1 might be the D (5 bases). The V end lost 3 bases, the J end lost 0 bases, and 14 bases lay between the germline ends. The CDR3 totals 16 residues. Germline CDR1 and CDR2: SEHNR and FQNEAQ (reference sequence). The CDR3 DNA reads TGTGCCAGCAGCTTTACCCCACGGGGGGCTAACTATGGCTACACCTTC. It specifies CASSFTPRGANYGYTF.